Listed below are T cell receptor beta chains from one sample, sequenced in a study of blood T cell repertoires in COVID-19. The repertoire was sequenced with immunoSEQ multiplex PCR; TCRdb's copy has only in-frame clones and lacks some. In the table there are roughly 130,000 clones, 75% to 90% of which are singletons. Sequencing was done on a sample of PBMCs or T cells enriched from blood (not recorded which). The origin of the receptors is a woman aged 45-60 years who had recovered from COVID-19. The CDR3 runs from the conserved cysteine through the conserved F or W. A D gene is named only where the DNA matches it firmly. Rows give clone size only sometimes, using once, few, many, or a class for an expanded clone.

d_gene	j_gene	abundance	v_gene	CDR3aa	CDR3nt
TRBD2	TRBJ2-3	.	TRBV13	CASSARLAGEADTQYF	TGTGCCAGCAGCGCGCGACTAGCGGGGGAGGCAGATACGCAGTATTTT
TRBD1	TRBJ2-7	.	TRBV11-2	CASSSHRQGAREQYF	TGTGCCAGCAGCTCCCATCGACAGGGGGCACGGGAGCAGTACTTC
.	TRBJ1-3	.	TRBV5-5	CASSPGYFTSGNTIYF	TGTGCCAGCAGCCCGGGATACTTCACGTCTGGAAACACCATATATTTT
.	TRBJ1-1	.	TRBV18	CASSPRRDSTEAFF	TGTGCCAGCTCACCACGTCGAGACAGCACTGAAGCTTTCTTT
TRBD1	TRBJ2-3	.	TRBV6-1	CASSDRMTGGAGDTQYF	TGTGCCAGCAGTGATCGCATGACAGGGGGCGCGGGAGATACGCAGTATTTT
.	TRBJ1-1	few	TRBV7-6	CASSDMGQGNTEAFF	TGTGCCAGCAGCGATATGGGGCAGGGGAACACTGAAGCTTTCTTT
TRBD2	TRBJ2-1	.	TRBV7-6	CASSSGTSGVNEQFF	TGTGCCAGCAGCTCAGGGACTAGCGGGGTCAATGAGCAGTTCTTC
.	TRBJ2-7	.	TRBV5-6	CASSLGFLGSYEQYF	TGTGCCAGCAGCTTGGGATTCCTGGGGAGCTACGAGCAGTACTTC
TRBD1	TRBJ2-1	.	TRBV11-2	CASSLDRGTGGYNEQFF	TGTGCCAGCAGCTTAGATCGCGGGACAGGGGGCTACAATGAGCAGTTCTTC
TRBD2	TRBJ2-1	.	TRBV5-1	CASSRYGTSGGAFEQFF	TGCGCCAGCAGCCGATATGGGACTAGCGGGGGGGCCTTTGAGCAGTTCTTC
.	TRBJ1-5	.	TRBV4-1	CASSQAEQTNQPQHF	TGCGCCAGCAGCCAAGCCGAACAGACCAATCAGCCCCAGCATTTT
.	TRBJ1-5	.	TRBV6-1	CASSDTGNRQPQHF	TGTGCCAGCAGTGACACAGGGAATCGGCAGCCCCAGCATTTT
TRBD2	TRBJ2-1	.	TRBV7-8	CASSLGSGGAYNEQFF	TGTGCCAGCAGCTTAGGTAGCGGGGGGGCATACAATGAGCAGTTCTTC
TRBD1	TRBJ1-2	.	TRBV18	CASSPDRGVYYGYTF	TGTGCCAGCTCGCCGGACAGGGGAGTATATTATGGCTACACCTTC
.	TRBJ1-5	.	TRBV6-5	CASSPGHPSNQPQHF	TGTGCCAGCAGCCCGGGACACCCTAGCAATCAGCCCCAGCATTTT
.	TRBJ1-1	.	TRBV7-3	CASSTLIGGEGNTEAFF	TGTGCCAGCAGCACGCTTATTGGGGGCGAGGGGAACACTGAAGCTTTCTTT
TRBD1	TRBJ1-1	.	TRBV29-1	CSVRQGGTEAFF	TGCAGCGTTCGGCAGGGGGGTACTGAAGCTTTCTTT
TRBD1	TRBJ2-3	few	TRBV4-1	CASSQPKTGEVPDTQYF	TGCGCCAGCAGCCAACCCAAGACAGGGGAAGTCCCAGATACGCAGTATTTT
TRBD2	TRBJ2-1	.	TRBV4-1	CASSQSGGPGNEQFF	TGCGCCAGCAGCCAGAGCGGGGGGCCGGGGAATGAGCAGTTCTTC
.	TRBJ2-2	.	TRBV9	CASSVGGAGTTGELFF	TGTGCCAGCAGCGTGGGTGGGGCAGGTACCACCGGGGAGCTGTTTTTT
.	TRBJ1-2	few	TRBV19	CASSNSGRYYGYTF	TGTGCCAGTAGTAATTCCGGTCGGTACTATGGCTACACCTTC
.	TRBJ1-5	few	TRBV5-1	CASSPTGRSQPQHF	TGCGCCAGCAGCCCCACTGGGAGATCCCAGCCCCAGCATTTT
TRBD2	TRBJ2-2	once	TRBV2	CASRLSGGGAGELFF	TGTGCCAGCAGACTTAGCGGGGGGGGCGCCGGGGAGCTGTTTTTT
.	TRBJ2-2	.	TRBV30	CAWRPQVRNTGELFF	TGTGCCTGGAGGCCACAGGTCCGGAACACCGGGGAGCTGTTTTTT
.	TRBJ1-4	.	TRBV10-1	CASSSGQQPEKLFF	TGCGCCAGCAGTTCAGGACAACAACCTGAAAAACTGTTTTTT
.	TRBJ1-3	.	TRBV9	CASSVEQRGGNTIYF	TGTGCCAGCAGCGTAGAACAGAGAGGGGGAAACACCATATATTTT
.	TRBJ1-1	.	TRBV7-9	CASSFSSEAFF	TGTGCCAGCAGCTTTTCGTCTGAAGCTTTCTTT
TRBD1	TRBJ2-7	.	TRBV12-3/TRBV12-4	CASRSDRGYEQYF	TGTGCCAGCAGATCCGACAGGGGTTACGAGCAGTACTTC
TRBD1	TRBJ2-7	.	TRBV13	CASSLGQGQDEQYF	TGTGCCAGCAGCCTCGGACAGGGCCAAGACGAGCAGTACTTC
TRBD1	TRBJ1-5	once	TRBV7-8	CASSSLTGGSNQPQHF	TGTGCCAGCAGCTCCCTGACAGGGGGTAGCAATCAGCCCCAGCATTTT
.	TRBJ1-1	.	TRBV4-1	CASSQGGVGTEAFF	TGCGCCAGCAGCCAAGGAGGTGTTGGCACTGAAGCTTTCTTT
TRBD2	TRBJ2-3	.	TRBV18	CASSPTERGAVDTQYF	TGTGCCAGCTCACCCACAGAGCGGGGGGCCGTAGATACGCAGTATTTT
TRBD2	TRBJ2-3	.	TRBV11-2	CASSSLAGGPDTQYF	TGTGCCAGCAGCTCTCTAGCGGGGGGGCCGGATACGCAGTATTTT
TRBD1	TRBJ2-5	.	TRBV19	CASSTGTGAGETQYF	TGTGCCAGTAGTACCGGGACAGGGGCAGGAGAGACCCAGTACTTC
.	TRBJ1-4	.	TRBV4-3	CASSQDPAATNEKLFF	TGCGCCAGCAGCCAAGATCCCGCGGCAACTAATGAAAAACTGTTTTTT